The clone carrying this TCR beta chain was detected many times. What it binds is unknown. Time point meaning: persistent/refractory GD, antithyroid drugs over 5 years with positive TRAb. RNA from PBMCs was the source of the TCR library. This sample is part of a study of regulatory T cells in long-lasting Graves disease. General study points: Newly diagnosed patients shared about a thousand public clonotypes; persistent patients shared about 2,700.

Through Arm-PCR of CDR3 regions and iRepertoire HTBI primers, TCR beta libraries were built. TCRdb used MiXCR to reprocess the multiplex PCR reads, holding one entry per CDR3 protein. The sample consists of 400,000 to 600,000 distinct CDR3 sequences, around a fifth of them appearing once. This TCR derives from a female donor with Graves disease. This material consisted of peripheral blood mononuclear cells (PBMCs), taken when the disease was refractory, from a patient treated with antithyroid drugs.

The CDR3 protein is CASRGQLLNGYTF. CDR3 nucleotides: TGTGCCAGCAGGGGACAGCTTCTCAATGGCTACACCTTC. V is TRBV2 and J is TRBJ1-2, with 7 bases fitting TRBD1. Germline values: CDR1 SNHLY, CDR2 FYNNEI. The junction had 7 bases not matched to a gene; V was cut back by 6 bases and J by 6 bases. The CDR3 spans 13 residues.